The 26 T cell receptor beta chains listed next were all sequenced from one sample in a study of cytomegalovirus exposure and HLA in healthy donors. The PCR made use of 60 Vbeta and 13 Jbeta primers. Using immunoSEQ multiplex PCR, the repertoire was profiled, and TCRdb retains in-frame clones only, with some absent. The sample shows approximately 150,000 clones, just under 80% of them seen only once. The sample comprised PBMCs. The receptors originated from a woman between 40 and 50 years old in good health and CMV-seropositive.

The gene calls are TRBV19 and TRBJ1-1; D is perhaps TRBD1 (6 bases). Trimming removed 1 base at V and 11 bases at J, with 11 bases between. Per germline, CDR1 LNHDA and CDR2 SQIVND (reference sequence). The CDR3 is made up of 12 amino acids. The CDR3 bases are TGTGCCAGTAGTATAGTTCAGGGGCCGGCTTTCTTT. It specifies CASSIVQGPAFF. Full variable domain (rest looked up from reference TRBV19 and TRBJ1-1): DGGITQSPKYLFRKEGQNVTLSCEQNLNHDAMYWYRQDPGQGLRLIYYSQIVNDFQKGDIAEGYSVSREKKESFPLTVTSAQKNPTAFYLCASSIVQGPAFFGQGTRLTVV.

The V and J genes are TRBV7-6 and TRBJ1-3; maybe TRBD1 (5 bases). CDR3 size: 17 residues. The germline V gene encodes CDR1 SGHVS and CDR2 FNYEAQ. V was clipped by 1 base and J by 3 bases, with 16 bases between them. As DNA, the CDR3 is TGTGCCAGCAGCTTAGGGGCAGGGAACCGAAATGGAAACACCATATATTTT. Translation gives CASSLGAGNRNGNTIYF.

J is TRBJ1-2 and V is TRBV5-4, with 7 bases aligning to TRBD1. CDR1 is SGHNT and CDR2 is YYREEE in the germline V gene (reference sequence). V dropped 2 bases and J dropped 0; count of bases not matched to a gene: 7. The CDR3 has 16 residues. CDR3 residues: CASSFPGQESNYGYTF. CDR3 nucleotide sequence: TGTGCCAGCAGCTTTCCCGGACAGGAGTCTAACTATGGCTACACCTTC.

The gene calls are TRBV27 and TRBJ1-1; 11 nucleotides line up with TRBD1. Per germline, CDR1 MNHEY and CDR2 SMNVEV (reference sequence). Trimming removed 6 bases from V and 7 bases from J; junction bases left unmatched: 13. The CDR3 is 16 amino acids. The CDR3 DNA reads TGTGCCAGCAGGGTAGATACCGGGACAGGGGGAGATGAAGCTTTCTTT. Its protein product is CASRVDTGTGGDEAFF.

The chain has TRBV7-9 and TRBJ2-4, with D perhaps matching TRBD2 (7 bases). This CDR3 contains 16 residues. The ends were cut back, 2 bases at V and 3 bases at J, with 14 bases in the middle. Germline CDR1 is SEHNR and CDR2 is FQNEAQ (reference sequence). CDR3 in DNA: TGTGCCAGCAGCTTAAGGGGGGGCGAGGGCAAAAACATTCAGTACTTC. This translates into CASSLRGGEGKNIQYF. The entire variable domain, with the rest obtained from reference TRBV7-9 and TRBJ2-4, is as follows: DTGVSQNPRHKITKRGQNVTFRCDPISEHNRLYWYRQTLGQGPEFLTYFQNEAQLEKSRLLSDRFSAERPKGSFSTLEIQRTEQGDSAMYLCASSLRGGEGKNIQYFGAGTRLSVL.

The rearrangement links TRBV21-1 to TRBJ1-2; TRBD1 was called by the table and not checked on the DNA. TRBV21-1 is labeled a pseudogene. The CDR3 is 10 amino acids. Here the CDR3 reads CASSIDIYTF. CDR3 DNA sequence: TGTGCCAGCAGCATCGACATTTACACCTTC.

Here the CDR3 reads CAVGTGDSPLHF. CDR3 DNA: TGTGCTGTTGGGACAGGGGACTCACCCCTCCACTTT. V is TRBV19 and J is TRBJ1-6; 10 nucleotides align to TRBD1. Germline CDR1 and CDR2: LNHDA and SQIVND (reference sequence). The CDR3 is 12 residues long.

Turning to this clone: One junction end disagrees with the germline gene, perhaps due to a read error. This rearrangement joins TRBV30 to TRBJ2-6; D is possibly TRBD1 (5 bases). Germline V gene sequence: CDR1 GTSNPN, CDR2 SVGIG (reference sequence). This CDR3 has 18 amino acids. CDR3 protein: CAWSGAGPTSSGANGLTF. DNA for the CDR3: TGTGCCTGGAGTGGGGCAGGGCCGACAAGCTCTGGGGCCAACGGCCTGACTTTC. The full variable domain, with the rest looked up from reference TRBV30 and TRBJ2-6, is SQTIHQWPATLVQPVGSPLSLECTVEGTSNPNLYWYRQAAGRGLQLLFYSVGIGQISSEVPQNLSASRPQDRQFILSSKKLLLSDSGFYLCAWSGAGPTSSGANGLTFGAGSRLTVL.

This clone has more than one count but fewer than ten. This chain joins TRBV19 and TRBJ1-1; 7 bases are a match to TRBD1. J lost 0 bases, V lost 4 bases, and 5 bases had no gene match. Germline CDR1 reads LNHDA; CDR2 reads SQIVND (reference sequence). The CDR3 is 15 residues long. CDR3 sequence (DNA): TGTGCCAGTAGTACGAGGGGACAGTTGAACACTGAAGCTTTCTTT. Its translation is CASSTRGQLNTEAFF.

This clone was picked up many times. The rearrangement links TRBV28 to TRBJ2-7, with 9 bases matching TRBD2. This CDR3 spans 12 amino acids. The germline CDR1 and CDR2 sequences are MDHEN and SYDVKM. J lost 9 bases, V lost 7 bases, and 7 bases had no gene match. The CDR3 DNA reads as TGTGCCAGCAAGCGGGGGGCGGCCGGGCAGTACTTC. Translation gives CASKRGAAGQYF.

The V call is TRBV7-8, the J call TRBJ2-1; D might be TRBD1 (6 bases). Germline values: CDR1 SGHVS, CDR2 FQNEAQ. Trimming left V 1 base short and J 0 bases short, with 16 bases between. The CDR3 consists of 18 residues. The CDR3 sequence is CASSLDWGRALSYNEQFF. CDR3 nucleotide sequence: TGTGCCAGCAGCTTAGATTGGGGGCGGGCCCTCTCCTACAATGAGCAGTTCTTC.

The rearrangement links TRBV4-3 to TRBJ1-1, with D perhaps TRBD1 (5 bases). The V and J ends lost 0 bases and 3 bases respectively, with 11 bases between them. CDR1 LGHNA and CDR2 YSLEER come from the germline V gene. This CDR3 has 15 amino acids. CDR3 sequence reads: CASSQDRGKDTEAFF. The CDR3 region has the DNA TGCGCCAGCAGCCAAGATAGGGGAAAGGACACTGAAGCTTTCTTT.

This clone was observed a few times. The chain uses TRBV4-2 and TRBJ2-3; D uncertain. The V and J ends lost 0 bases and 9 bases respectively, with 7 bases between them. Germline V gives CDR1 LGHNA, CDR2 YNFKEQ. This CDR3 contains 12 residues. CDR3 region: CASSQDVSTQYF. CDR3 nucleotides: TGTGCCAGCAGCCAAGATGTGAGCACGCAGTATTTT.

Regarding this clone: One end of the junction fails to match germline, which may point to a read error. As DNA, the CDR3 is TGTGCCAGCAGAGAAGACCAGGGTGGGGGAAACACCATATATTTT. The encoded protein is CASREDQGGGNTIYF. The gene calls are TRBV6-1 and TRBJ1-3; the D gene is possibly TRBD1 (5 bases). CDR1 and CDR2 (germline): MNHNS, SASEGT. CDR3 size: 15 residues.

This clone was seen just once. The rearrangement joins TRBV30 to TRBJ1-5; D gene uncertain. Looked up from germline, CDR1 is GTSNPN and CDR2 is SVGIG (reference sequence). The germline V and J ends were trimmed by 1 base and 0 bases, with 7 bases remaining between them. CDR3 size: 14 residues. The CDR3 loop is CAWSGAVSNQPQHF. The CDR3 DNA sequence: TGTGCCTGGAGTGGGGCAGTTAGCAATCAGCCCCAGCATTTT.

CDR3 nucleotide sequence: TGTGCCAGTAGTCGGGACAGCACCGGGGAGCTGTTTTTT. Its protein product is CASSRDSTGELFF. The chain employs TRBV19 and TRBJ2-2; 7 nucleotides align to TRBD1. The germline gives CDR1 LNHDA, CDR2 SQIVND (reference sequence). With V trimmed by 5 bases and J by 4 bases, 1 base remained unmatched. The CDR3 contains 13 residues.

V is TRBV29-1 and J is TRBJ2-4, with TRBD2 identical over 15 bases. The V gene end was trimmed by 7 bases and the J gene end by 7 bases; junction bases not matched to a gene: 2. This CDR3 comprises 13 residues. Per germline, CDR1 SQVTM and CDR2 ANQGSEA. CDR3 sequence reads: CSAGTSGGNIQYF. Here the CDR3 DNA reads TGCAGCGCTGGGACTAGCGGGGGGAACATTCAGTACTTC. Using reference TRBV29-1 and TRBJ2-4 for the parts outside the CDR3, the full variable domain is SAVISQKPSRDICQRGTSLTIQCQVDSQVTMMFWYRQQPGQSLTLIATANQGSEATYESGFVIDKFPISRPNLTFSTLTVSNMSPEDSSIYLCSAGTSGGNIQYFGAGTRLSVL.

The CDR3 coding sequence is TGCGCCAGCAGCGCCGGGGACAGGGCCCTGAACACTGAAGCTTTCTTT. This gives the protein CASSAGDRALNTEAFF. The V call is TRBV5-1, the J call TRBJ1-1; 9 nucleotides line up with TRBD1. There are 16 residues in the CDR3. The V gene's germline CDR1 is SGHRS and CDR2 YFSETQ. With V trimmed by 4 bases and J by 0 bases, 7 bases remained unmatched.

The chain has TRBV10-2 and TRBJ1-6; D ambiguous. Germline V lookup: CDR1 WSHSY, CDR2 SAAADI. The CDR3 runs to 13 residues. The V end was cut by 2 bases, the J end by 7 bases, with 6 bases between. The CDR3 DNA is TGCGCCAGCAGTGAGCCGGTAAATTCACCCCTCCACTTT. As protein: CASSEPVNSPLHF.

This clone has a single count. The chain uses TRBV6-1 and TRBJ2-7, with 9 bases identical to TRBD1. The CDR3 extends over 14 amino acids. Losses at the gene ends were 8 bases for V and 6 bases for J; bases not matched to a gene: 11. In germline, CDR1 is MNHNS, CDR2 SASEGT. Here the CDR3 reads CASGPRQGVGEQYF. CDR3 coding DNA: TGTGCCAGCGGCCCTCGACAGGGGGTAGGCGAGCAGTACTTC.

As DNA, the CDR3 is TGTGCCAGCAGCTTAACTGCGGTTACTGAAGCTTTCTTT. Its translation is CASSLTAVTEAFF. The chain has TRBV7-3 and TRBJ1-1; the D is unclear. The germline gives CDR1 SGHTA, CDR2 FQGTGA. The CDR3 consists of 13 residues. V lost 0 bases and J 5 bases, leaving 7 bases between the germline ends.

This clone was observed a few times. In DNA, the CDR3 is TGTGCCAGCAAGGTTTCAACAGGGGAGGCTGGCTACACCTTC. Translating gives CASKVSTGEAGYTF. The chain uses TRBV6-1 and TRBJ1-2; 7 nucleotides line up with TRBD1. The ends lost 7 bases at V and 7 bases at J; junction bases unmatched: 12. Per germline, CDR1 MNHNS and CDR2 SASEGT. CDR3 length equals 14 residues.

This clone was found a few times. V gene TRBV29-1 combines with J gene TRBJ1-1; D unresolved. CDR1 is SQVTM and CDR2 is ANQGSEA in the germline V gene. The V gene lost 3 bases and the J gene lost 1 base, with 6 bases spanning the gap. The CDR3 has 12 residues. CDR3 sequence: CSVDGKNTEAFF. CDR3 nucleotide sequence: TGCAGCGTTGACGGGAAGAACACTGAAGCTTTCTTT.

The chain joins TRBV6-5 to TRBJ2-3, with D unclear. CDR1 is MNHEY and CDR2 is SVGAGI in the germline V gene. Trimming pared 3 bases from V and 0 bases from J, leaving 4 bases between. This CDR3 region has 13 residues. The CDR3 protein is CASSYQSTDTQYF. The CDR3 DNA sequence: TGTGCCAGCAGTTATCAGAGCACAGATACGCAGTATTTT.

The rearrangement links TRBV6-4 to TRBJ2-6; D ambiguous. The V gene's germline CDR1 is MRHNA and CDR2 SNTAGT. The CDR3 spans 14 residues. The ends were cut back, 3 bases at V and 2 bases at J, with 5 bases in the middle. DNA for the CDR3: TGTGCCAGCAGTGAATCCGCTGGGGCCAACGTCCTGACTTTC. It translates to CASSESAGANVLTF.

V and J are TRBV5-1 and TRBJ2-3, with 11 bases that match TRBD2. The CDR3 extends over 15 amino acids. CDR1 SGHRS and CDR2 YFSETQ come from the germline V gene. Trimming cost V 3 bases and J 6 bases; bases outside gene matches: 6. The CDR3 loop is CASSSASGGLDTQYF. The CDR3 nucleotides are TGCGCCAGCAGCTCCGCTAGCGGGGGGTTGGATACGCAGTATTTT.